These 12 T cell receptor beta chains originate from one sample sequenced in a study of control samples from healthy donors and cancer patients. Produced via immunoSEQ multiplex PCR; TCRdb's table is partial and in-frame only. The data contain around 76,000 clones, 94% of them singletons. Sequencing used blood. The origin of the receptors is a woman between 40 and 55 years old in good health.

This chain links TRBV2 with TRBJ1-4; no clear D gene. This CDR3 is built from 13 residues. In germline, CDR1 is SNHLY, CDR2 FYNNEI. V dropped 7 bases and J dropped 8 bases, with 14 bases sitting between them. CDR3 sequence reads: CASKIWPEEKLFF. CDR3 nucleotide sequence: TGTGCCAGCAAGATTTGGCCGGAAGAAAAACTGTTTTTT.

The chain is built from TRBV5-4 and TRBJ2-7; TRBD2 matches 10 bases. Germline-derived CDR1 and CDR2 are SGHNT and YYREEE (reference sequence). V was pared by 4 bases and J by 2 bases, with 6 bases of the junction left unmatched. The CDR3 sequence is 15 residues long. The CDR3 is CASSASSGGPYEQYF. The CDR3 bases are TGTGCCAGCAGCGCCTCTAGCGGGGGCCCCTACGAGCAGTACTTC.

A single count supports this clone. This rearrangement joins TRBV5-4 to TRBJ1-4; D might be TRBD1 (5 bases). CDR3 size: 14 residues. V shed 1 base and J shed 8 bases, with 12 bases lying between them. From germline, CDR1 is SGHNT and CDR2 YYREEE (reference sequence). The CDR3: CASSLRGLREKLFF. CDR3 nucleotides: TGTGCCAGCAGCTTGAGGGGTTTGCGGGAAAAACTGTTTTTT.

This chain joins TRBV7-9 and TRBJ2-3; the match to TRBD2 covers 12 bases. The CDR3 runs to 18 residues. J was trimmed by 2 bases and V by 2 bases; bases with no gene match: 8. Germline V CDR1 and CDR2: SEHNR, FQNEAQ (reference sequence). The chain's CDR3 is CASSLIGTSGQHTDTQYF. CDR3 nucleotide sequence: TGTGCCAGCAGCTTAATTGGGACTAGCGGGCAACACACAGATACGCAGTATTTT.

The chain combines TRBV30 with TRBJ1-1; tentatively, D is TRBD1 (5 bases). V lost 5 bases and J lost 7, with 20 bases in between. This CDR3 is 14 amino acids long. CDR1 and CDR2 (germline): GTSNPN, SVGIG (reference sequence). The CDR3 nucleotides read TGTGCCTGGGAGACCATACTCGGGGGTGATGAAGCTTTCTTT. Residues: CAWETILGGDEAFF. Looking up the rest from reference TRBV30 and TRBJ1-1 gives the full variable domain: SQTIHQWPATLVQPVGSPLSLECTVEGTSNPNLYWYRQAAGRGLQLLFYSVGIGQISSEVPQNLSASRPQDRQFILSSKKLLLSDSGFYLCAWETILGGDEAFFGQGTRLTVV.

The V and J genes are TRBV6-4 and TRBJ2-2, with D perhaps TRBD2 (6 bases). Germline V gene data show CDR1 as MRHNA and CDR2 as SNTAGT. Trimming cost V 7 bases and J 0 bases, with 9 bases left between them. The CDR3 length is 14 residues. This CDR3 reads CASTTGANTGELFF. CDR3 bases: TGTGCCAGCACGACGGGGGCGAACACCGGGGAGCTGTTTTTT.

The rearrangement uses TRBV18 and TRBJ2-1, with TRBD2 as a possible D gene (5 bases). Germline-derived CDR1 and CDR2 are KGHSH and LQKENI. The CDR3 extends over 17 amino acids. Trimming shortened V by 3 bases and J by 3 bases, and 18 bases separated the two germline ends. CDR3 loop: CASSPPVGSGNYNEQFF. CDR3 bases: TGTGCCAGCTCACCCCCCGTAGGGAGTGGAAACTACAATGAGCAGTTCTTC.

This clone is a singleton in its sample. The chain recombines TRBV11-3 with TRBJ2-1; tentatively, D is TRBD1 or TRBD2 (5 bases each). CDR3 length: 15 residues. CDR1 is SGHNT, CDR2 YENEEA, per germline. Trimming cost V 5 bases and J 5 bases, with 16 bases left between them. The CDR3 sequence: CASSAWDGDHNEQFF. CDR3 in DNA: TGTGCCAGCAGCGCCTGGGACGGGGACCACAATGAGCAGTTCTTC.

V usage is TRBV5-1 and J usage is TRBJ2-1, with 8 bases fitting TRBD2. V lost 4 bases and J lost 0; bases outside the gene matches: 12. Germline-derived CDR1 and CDR2 are SGHRS and YFSETQ. CDR3 length: 18 amino acids. Here the CDR3 reads CASSPPGAGTSSYNEQFF. The CDR3 bases are TGCGCCAGCAGCCCCCCCGGGGCCGGGACTAGCTCCTACAATGAGCAGTTCTTC.

This clone was recorded a few times. The chain recombines TRBV6-1 with TRBJ2-5; D call uncertain. The germline V gene encodes CDR1 MNHNS and CDR2 SASEGT. V gave up 0 bases and J gave up 6 bases, with 14 bases separating them. CDR3 length: 15 residues. Here the CDR3 DNA reads TGTGCCAGCAGTGAAGCGCTGTCAGTCGGGCAGACCCAGTACTTC. Encoded protein: CASSEALSVGQTQYF.

The chain couples TRBV5-8 to TRBJ1-2, with D possibly being TRBD1 (5 bases). The CDR3 spans 13 residues. V shed 0 bases and J shed 6 bases, with 9 bases lying between them. Per germline, CDR1 SGHTS and CDR2 YDEGEE. CDR3 coding DNA: TGTGCCAGCAGCTTGGTTGGACACGATGGCTACACCTTC. Its translation is CASSLVGHDGYTF.

The sample holds a few counts of this clone. The V and J genes are TRBV24-1 and TRBJ2-5; D possibly matches TRBD1 or TRBD2 (5 bases each). The V and J ends lost 5 bases and 5 bases respectively, with 14 bases between them. The CDR3 contains 14 residues. Germline V gene data show CDR1 as KGHDR and CDR2 as SFDVKD. DNA of the CDR3: TGTGCCACCAGTGCGGGGCGGGCTGGGGAGACCCAGTACTTC. The encoded protein is CATSAGRAGETQYF.